These T cell receptor beta chains were read from a single sample in a study of human T cells and chemical hapten exposure. TCRdb reprocessed the RACE reads with MiXCR, giving one entry per CDR3 protein. Of 75,000 to 100,000 distinct CDR3 sequences in the sample, 10% are singletons; the top ten hold around 2.3%. This specimen consisted of whole blood, obtained in connection with sensitization to the hapten diphenylcyclopropenone (DPC). The receptors were gathered from a middle-aged man with alopecia areata. Some clones in this sample may be carry-over from other donors' samples. CDR3s include the opening cysteine and the closing phenylalanine or tryptophan. Clone size is given for some rows only: seen once, a few or many times, or a class if the clone is expanded.

many,TRBV7-9,TRBJ1-2,CASSPDSPGYTF
many,TRBV20-1,TRBJ1-5,CSVNTGGNQPQHF
.,TRBV6-5,.,CASSTWTSGSYNEQYF
.,TRBV11-2,TRBJ2-4,CASSSLASLAKNIQYF
many,TRBV30,TRBJ1-2,CVLGGYGYTF
many,TRBV7-2,TRBJ2-6,CASSSQTRGGMAGANVLTF
few,TRBV11-2,TRBJ1-6,CASSYQGSPLHF
few,TRBV12-3/TRBV12-4,TRBJ2-7,CASRSGFNLEQYF
.,TRBV7-2,TRBJ2-1,CASTIDSFSYNEQFF
many,TRBV4-2,TRBJ1-3,CASSQDRLGGHLGNTIYF
.,TRBV30,TRBJ1-5,CAWSHKAASNQPQHF
.,TRBV27,TRBJ2-3,CASIIADTQYF
.,TRBV7-9,TRBJ2-3,CASNPYGGADTDTQYF
many,TRBV3-1,TRBJ2-1,CASSQEVSSGYYNEQFF
few,TRBV5-6,TRBJ2-7,CASSMGSGYEQYF
.,TRBV10-3,TRBJ2-3,CAIQGGGDTQYF
.,TRBV27,TRBJ1-1,CASSNTATVLNTEAFF
few,TRBV4-3,TRBJ2-7,CASSQGIQPGWHEQYF
many,TRBV6-6,TRBJ2-5,CASSEAETQYF